This TCR beta chain was found in a study of PD-L1 blockade in urothelial cancer. Looking at the study overall: Investigators checked blood 3 weeks (second dose) and 6 weeks after treatment start.

In germline, CDR1 is MNHNS, CDR2 SASEGT. V was pared by 0 bases and J by 7 bases, with 13 bases between. The CDR3 contains 15 residues. Specified time point: peripheral blood 6 weeks after treatment start. Repertoires were generated with immunoSEQ multiplex PCR, while TCRdb's copy carries only in-frame clones and drops some. The top ten hold less than 15% of the sample, which has around 47,000 clones, almost 85% seen once. The chain combines TRBV6-1 with TRBJ2-4; no firm D call. This specimen consisted of PBMCs, obtained around atezolizumab (anti-PD-L1) treatment. The TCR originated in a man aged 55 to 70 with urothelial cancer. The CDR3 here is CASSEASAMRNIQYF. The DNA for the CDR3 is TGTGCCAGCAGTGAAGCCTCGGCTATGAGGAACATTCAGTACTTC.